The entry below describes one TCR beta chain. The antigen remains undetermined. These data come from a study of shared clonotypes between healthy human individuals. At the level of the study: The people who gave samples were a couple of women and a few men aged 18 to 49. Whole-study results and caveats: Clonotype sharing across donors was expected to vary with sequencing depth. About 5% of naive CD4 clonotypes were shared across a few donors.

Per the germline V gene, CDR1 is SNHLY and CDR2 is FYNNEI. The CDR3 extends over 15 amino acids. V was clipped by 5 bases and J by 0 bases, with 11 bases between them. Sequencing used immunoSEQ multiplex PCR; TCRdb keeps in-frame clones, though not all of them. This sample yields around 2,000,000 clones, of which about 95% are seen a single time; approximately 1% belongs to the top ten. Naive CD8 isolation took CD45RO-negative cells positively selected for CCR7 and excluded terminally differentiated effector memory CD45RA+ cells. Every one of the donors was a Caucasian adult that lived in Nashville, Tennessee.

The specimen was naive CD8+ T cells sorted from blood. The receptor was derived from a young man in good health. This rearrangement joins TRBV2 to TRBJ1-3, with a tentative D call TRBD1 (6 bases). This CDR3 is CASSSGVASGNTIYF. CDR3 bases: TGTGCCAGCAGTTCAGGGGTAGCCTCTGGAAACACCATATATTTT.